Below are 31 T cell receptor beta chains sequenced from a single sample in a study of blood T cell repertoires in COVID-19 (dated by TCRdb to 2018 to 2020). Library preparation employed the immunoSEQ multiplex PCR assay. TCRdb provides this immuneACCESS table in a form limited to in-frame rearrangements. Some clones are lacking; in checked studies, under half of them reflect an unresolved V gene, and why the rest are absent is not known. The sample table records approximately 300,000 clones; 90% of these occur just once. The ten largest account for 6.3% of the sample. Sequenced sample: peripheral blood. These receptor sequences come from a woman between 45 and 60 years old with COVID-19, enrolled during active disease.

V gene TRBV5-5 combines with J gene TRBJ2-1, with 9 bases matching TRBD2. The germline CDR1 and CDR2 sequences are SGHKS and YYEKEE (reference sequence). The CDR3 has 17 amino acids. V trimming: 0 bases; J trimming: 6 bases; junction bases outside the gene matches: 10. The CDR3 bases are TGTGCCAGCAGCTTGGCTGAGGCGGGAGGGCCGTTCAATGAGCAGTTCTTC. Its protein product is CASSLAEAGGPFNEQFF.

This chain connects TRBV15 to TRBJ2-2; tentatively, D is TRBD1 (6 bases). V lost 4 bases and J lost 5, with 11 bases in between. CDR3 size: 14 residues. The germline CDR1 and CDR2 sequences are LNHNV and YYDKDF (reference sequence). The CDR3 region has the DNA TGTGCCACCAGCACAGGGGTTCGGACCGGGGAGCTGTTTTTT. Translated, it gives CATSTGVRTGELFF.

This chain uses TRBV20-1 with TRBJ1-2; the D gene is possibly TRBD1 (5 bases). The length of the CDR3 is 11 residues. Germline V gives CDR1 DFQATT, CDR2 SNEGSKA (reference sequence). V lost 5 bases and J 5 bases, leaving 9 bases between the germline ends. CDR3 coding DNA: TGCAGTGCTTGGGGCCTTTATGGCTACACCTTC. Its protein product is CSAWGLYGYTF.

Notes on this clone: A junction boundary mismatches the germline segment, possibly from a read error. The CDR3 is CASSSSAGATGELFF. CDR3 coding DNA: TGTGCTAGCAGCTCCTCCGCGGGAGCCACCGGGGAGCTGTTTTTT. The chain employs TRBV7-7 and TRBJ2-2, with 7 bases lining up with TRBD2. The CDR3 has 15 residues. CDR1 is SSHAT, CDR2 FNYEAQ, per germline (reference sequence).

The chain couples TRBV5-1 to TRBJ1-1, with D possibly being TRBD1 (5 bases). The length of the CDR3 is 12 residues. Germline assignment: CDR1 SGHRS and CDR2 YFSETQ. Trimming left V 7 bases short and J 1 base short, with 8 bases between. Here the CDR3 reads CASRQRNTEAFF. CDR3 nucleotides: TGCGCCAGCCGACAGAGGAACACTGAAGCTTTCTTT.

The gene calls are TRBV18 and TRBJ1-4; tentative D call: TRBD1 (5 bases). The CDR3 is 12 residues long. Germline V CDR1 and CDR2: KGHSH, LQKENI. V lost 10 bases and J 0 bases, leaving 6 bases between the germline ends. Written as DNA, the CDR3 is TGTGCCACGACAGCAACTAATGAAAAACTGTTTTTT. Its protein product is CATTATNEKLFF.

This clone has a handful of counts. The chain couples TRBV18 to TRBJ2-2; no reliable D call. The germline CDR1 and CDR2 sequences are KGHSH and LQKENI. The V end was cut by 5 bases, the J end by 4 bases, with 11 bases between. There are 14 residues in the CDR3. For the CDR3, the DNA is TGTGCCAGCTCATCGGTCCAGGCCACCGGGGAGCTGTTTTTT. Protein: CASSSVQATGELFF.

The J gene is TRBJ1-3, the V gene TRBV25-1; D is uncertain. There are 15 residues in the CDR3. Germline CDR1 and CDR2: MGHDK and SYGVNS. Between the trimmed V and J ends, which lost 4 bases and 0 bases, there was a span of 10 bases. The CDR3 loop reads CASSGGWSSGNTIYF. In nucleotides, the CDR3 is TGTGCCAGCAGTGGAGGCTGGTCCTCTGGAAACACCATATATTTT.

J is TRBJ1-6 and V is TRBV9; D is ambiguous. CDR1 is SGDLS and CDR2 is YYNGEE in the germline V gene. This CDR3 contains 14 residues. Trimming removed 2 bases from V and 8 bases from J, with 11 bases in between. CDR3 sequence reads: CASSVRSTDSPLHF. Here the CDR3 DNA reads TGTGCCAGCAGCGTCAGGTCCACCGATTCACCCCTCCACTTT.

The chain links TRBV7-9 to TRBJ1-1, with D perhaps TRBD1 (5 bases). There are 14 residues in the CDR3. The ends were cut back, 0 bases at V and 1 base at J, with 6 bases in the middle. Looked up from germline, CDR1 is SEHNR and CDR2 is FQNEAQ (reference sequence). The CDR3 DNA is TGTGCCAGCAGCTTAGCACAGGAGAACACTGAAGCTTTCTTT. It codes for CASSLAQENTEAFF.

This chain uses TRBV25-1 with TRBJ2-5; 9 bases fit TRBD2. The CDR3 covers 14 residues. J gave up 5 bases and V 2 bases, and 3 bases lay outside the gene matches. The germline CDR1 and CDR2 sequences are MGHDK and SYGVNS. The CDR3 bases are TGTGCCAGCAGTGAAGGCGGGAGGGGGGAGACCCAGTACTTC. Residues: CASSEGGRGETQYF.

This clone was found once. This rearrangement joins TRBV7-8 to TRBJ2-3; unclear D gene. The CDR3 spans 13 residues. V lost 6 bases, J lost 6 bases, and 13 bases lay in between. Germline CDR1 and CDR2: SGHVS and FQNEAQ. CDR3 residues: CASRPRLNDTQYF. The CDR3 DNA is TGTGCCAGCAGACCAAGACTCAACGATACGCAGTATTTT. Full variable domain (outside the CDR3, taken from reference TRBV7-8 and TRBJ2-3): GAGVSQSPRYKVAKRGQDVALRCDPISGHVSLFWYQQALGQGPEFLTYFQNEAQLDKSGLPSDRFFAERPEGSVSTLKIQRTQQEDSAVYLCASRPRLNDTQYFGPGTRLTVL.

The CDR3 region has the DNA TGTGCCAGCAGTTCGGGGGGAGATACGCAGTATTTT. Translation: CASSSGGDTQYF. The chain carries TRBV25-1 and TRBJ2-3, with 7 positions matching TRBD2. The germline gives CDR1 MGHDK, CDR2 SYGVNS. V dropped 5 bases and J dropped 5; count of bases not matched to a gene: 1. The CDR3 extends over 12 amino acids.

The genes are TRBV6-2 or TRBV6-3 and TRBJ2-3; D uncertain. CDR3 size: 14 residues. CDR1 MNHEY and CDR2 SVGEGT come from the germline V gene. With 0 bases removed from V and 4 bases from J, the gap between germline ends came to 8 bases. The CDR3 DNA reads TGTGCCAGCAGTTACTCCTTAGCTTCAGATACGCAGTATTTT. It specifies CASSYSLASDTQYF.

The chain joins TRBV30 to TRBJ2-5, with a possible D match to TRBD2 (6 bases). Looked up from germline, CDR1 is GTSNPN and CDR2 is SVGIG (reference sequence). Trimming shortened V by 3 bases and J by 2 bases, and 19 bases separated the two germline ends. The CDR3 runs 16 residues. CDR3 in DNA: TGTGCCTGGAGGGCCTGGCGGGGAACATTACAAGAGACCCAGTACTTC. Encoded protein: CAWRAWRGTLQETQYF.

The chain uses TRBV30 and TRBJ2-4; D call uncertain. Germline V gene data show CDR1 as GTSNPN and CDR2 as SVGIG (reference sequence). Trimming cost V 2 bases and J 8 bases, with 16 bases left between them. The CDR3 consists of 14 residues. CDR3 in amino acids: CAWSKQYLKDIQYF. The CDR3 bases are TGTGCCTGGAGTAAACAGTACCTCAAGGACATTCAGTACTTC.

This sequence joins TRBV9 and TRBJ1-1; the D gene is possibly TRBD1 (5 bases). Germline V lookup: CDR1 SGDLS, CDR2 YYNGEE. The germline V and J ends were trimmed by 3 bases and 1 base, with 10 bases remaining between them. The CDR3 loop spans 14 amino acids. The DNA of the CDR3 is TGTGCCAGCAGCGCCGGACATTCGAACACTGAAGCTTTCTTT. Translation gives CASSAGHSNTEAFF.

This chain joins TRBV6-2 or TRBV6-3 and TRBJ1-2; perhaps TRBD1 as D (6 bases). The germline CDR1 and CDR2 sequences are MNHEY and SVGEGT. The CDR3 sequence is 13 residues long. The ends were cut back, 7 bases at V and 2 bases at J, with 11 bases in the middle. This CDR3 reads CASNPQGNYGYTF. The CDR3 bases are TGTGCCAGCAACCCACAGGGAAACTATGGCTACACCTTC.

This clone was recorded only once. The chain combines TRBV18 with TRBJ2-1; 13 bases map to TRBD2. Germline trimming cut 5 bases from V and 7 bases from J; bases unmatched to any gene: 11. The CDR3 is 17 amino acids. CDR1 is KGHSH and CDR2 is LQKENI in the germline V gene. This chain's CDR3 is CASSLLAGGPNWNEQFF. The CDR3 region has the DNA TGTGCCAGCTCATTACTAGCGGGAGGGCCGAATTGGAATGAGCAGTTCTTC.

This clone came up a few times. The V gene is TRBV4-2, the J gene TRBJ1-6; D is unresolved. The CDR3 extends over 15 amino acids. V was cut by 1 base and J by 6 bases, with 10 bases left in between. Germline values: CDR1 LGHNA, CDR2 YNFKEQ. Here the CDR3 DNA reads TGTGCCAGCAGCCAAGCCGCAGGCAGTAATTCACCCCTCCACTTT. Amino acids: CASSQAAGSNSPLHF.

This clone was seen just once. This specimen includes other DNA sequences encoding the same CDR3. The chain uses TRBV6-5 and TRBJ2-1, with a weak D call TRBD1 (5 bases). Germline V gene lookup returns CDR1 MNHEY and CDR2 SVGAGI. The CDR3 spans 11 residues. V lost 5 bases and J lost 6, with 5 bases in between. The chain's CDR3 is CASSQGNEQFF. The CDR3 DNA reads as TGTGCCAGCAGTCAGGGCAATGAGCAGTTCTTC.

The chain joins TRBV30 to TRBJ1-5, with TRBD1 identical over 9 bases. CDR3 length equals 14 residues. Germline CDR1 GTSNPN, CDR2 SVGIG (reference sequence). With V trimmed by 3 bases and J by 6 bases, 6 bases remained unmatched. CDR3 sequence reads: CAWSHGQGSQPQHF. The CDR3 region has the DNA TGTGCCTGGAGCCACGGACAGGGGAGTCAGCCCCAGCATTTT.

The J gene is TRBJ2-1, the V gene TRBV7-2; maybe TRBD2 (5 bases). Between the trimmed V and J ends, which lost 7 bases and 6 bases, there was a span of 16 bases. CDR1 and CDR2 (germline): SGHTA, FQGNSA. The CDR3 totals 14 residues. CDR3 region: CASNTYGVGNEQFF. In DNA, the CDR3 is TGTGCCAGCAATACGTACGGGGTAGGCAATGAGCAGTTCTTC.

The rearrangement links TRBV18 to TRBJ1-2; 7 bases map to TRBD1. The CDR3 runs to 14 residues. The trim removed 5 bases at V and 1 base at J, leaving 4 bases unmatched. Looked up from germline, CDR1 is KGHSH and CDR2 is LQKENI. The CDR3 sequence: CASSETGNNYGYTF. The CDR3 DNA is TGTGCCAGCTCAGAGACAGGGAATAACTATGGCTACACCTTC.

J is TRBJ1-2 and V is TRBV19, with 9 bases lining up with TRBD1. The junction had 11 bases not matched to a gene; V was cut back by 5 bases and J by 4 bases. The CDR3 has 16 amino acids. CDR1 is LNHDA, CDR2 SQIVND, per germline (reference sequence). CDR3 residues: CASSPRTGARPYGYTF. In DNA form, the CDR3 reads TGTGCCAGTAGTCCACGGACAGGGGCCCGGCCCTATGGCTACACCTTC.

The chain is built from TRBV18 and TRBJ1-2; 12 bases line up with TRBD1. The CDR3 is 18 residues long. Germline V lookup: CDR1 KGHSH, CDR2 LQKENI. V lost 1 base and J lost 3; bases outside the gene matches: 9. The DNA for the CDR3 is TGTGCCAGCTCACCACAAGGGACAGGGGGCGCGATGGACTATGGCTACACCTTC. Amino acid sequence: CASSPQGTGGAMDYGYTF.

This clone turned up a few times. The rearrangement links TRBV11-2 to TRBJ1-5; the D gene is possibly TRBD1 (5 bases). Trimming pared 2 bases from V and 5 bases from J, leaving 10 bases between. CDR1 is SGHAT, CDR2 FQNNGV, per germline. The CDR3 has 14 amino acids. The CDR3 nucleotides are TGTGCCAGCAGCTTATACGACAGAGATCAGCCCCAGCATTTT. Translating gives CASSLYDRDQPQHF. The whole variable domain, filled in from reference TRBV11-2 and TRBJ1-5, reads EAGVAQSPRYKIIEKRQSVAFWCNPISGHATLYWYQQILGQGPKLLIQFQNNGVVDDSQLPKDRFSAERLKGVDSTLKIQPAKLEDSAVYLCASSLYDRDQPQHFGDGTRLSIL.

The chain uses TRBV28 and TRBJ2-2; D possibly corresponds to TRBD2 (6 bases). Trimming left V 3 bases short and J 6 bases short, with 11 bases between. CDR3 length equals 14 residues. Germline V CDR1 and CDR2: MDHEN, SYDVKM. This chain's CDR3 is CASSFASVPGELFF. DNA for the CDR3: TGTGCCAGCAGTTTCGCTAGCGTCCCCGGGGAGCTGTTTTTT. The full variable domain, rest sourced from reference TRBV28 and TRBJ2-2, is DVKVTQSSRYLVKRTGEKVFLECVQDMDHENMFWYRQDPGLGLRLIYFSYDVKMKEKGDIPEGYSVSREKKERFSLILESASTNQTSMYLCASSFASVPGELFFGEGSRLTVL.

The chain recombines TRBV9 with TRBJ2-2, with unresolved D. The V gene's germline CDR1 is SGDLS and CDR2 YYNGEE. This CDR3 has 17 amino acids. V lost 4 bases and J 6 bases, leaving 22 bases between the germline ends. CDR3 coding DNA: TGTGCCAGCAGCACTATTAGGCCCTTATCTCCTCCCGGGGAGCTGTTTTTT. Its protein is CASSTIRPLSPPGELFF.

The CDR3 loop reads CASSLSGRNGDTQYF. The CDR3 DNA sequence: TGTGCCAGCAGTTTAAGTGGGAGGAATGGAGATACGCAGTATTTT. The rearrangement links TRBV28 to TRBJ2-3, with TRBD2 as a possible D gene (6 bases). CDR3 length: 15 residues. Trimming pared 2 bases from V and 5 bases from J, leaving 14 bases between. Germline values: CDR1 MDHEN, CDR2 SYDVKM.

The sample holds a few counts of this clone. The rearrangement uses TRBV4-2 and TRBJ2-7; 8 positions agree with TRBD2. The V and J ends lost 4 bases and 0 bases, in that order; junction bases with no gene match: 11. The CDR3 sequence is 17 residues long. Germline-derived CDR1 and CDR2 are LGHNA and YNFKEQ. The CDR3 region is CASSRPRAGTSSYEQYF. CDR3 DNA: TGTGCCAGCAGCCGCCCCCGAGCCGGGACTAGCTCCTACGAGCAGTACTTC.